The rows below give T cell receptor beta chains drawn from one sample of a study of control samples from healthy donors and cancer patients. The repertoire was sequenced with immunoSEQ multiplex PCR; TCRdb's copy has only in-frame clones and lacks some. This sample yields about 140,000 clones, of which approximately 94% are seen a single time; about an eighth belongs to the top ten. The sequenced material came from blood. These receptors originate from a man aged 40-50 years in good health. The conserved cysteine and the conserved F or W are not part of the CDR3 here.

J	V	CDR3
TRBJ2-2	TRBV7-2	ASSLKRRDRVIAGELF
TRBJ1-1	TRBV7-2	ASSPRYTEAF
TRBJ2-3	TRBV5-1	ASSFSTRTDTQY
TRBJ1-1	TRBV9	ASSARQTGLNTEAF
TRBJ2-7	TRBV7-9	ASSKLAGATLYEQY
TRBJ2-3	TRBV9	ASSVGGTDTQY
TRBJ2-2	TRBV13	ASSLGRWENTGELF
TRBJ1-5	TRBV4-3	ASSQELFQPQH
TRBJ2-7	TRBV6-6	ASSYYTGGRIWQY
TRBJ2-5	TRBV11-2	ASSLDIMPNQETQY
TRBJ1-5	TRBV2	ASSDTGGNQPQH
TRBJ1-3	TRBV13	ASSLGAGSGNTIY
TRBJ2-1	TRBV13	ASSSFQQGGEQF
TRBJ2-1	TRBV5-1	ASSTTHRGNEQF
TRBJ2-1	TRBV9	ASSVGIGASGVYNEQF
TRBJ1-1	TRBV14	ATHPGRALTEAF
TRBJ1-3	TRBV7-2	ASSWLGRGASGNTIY
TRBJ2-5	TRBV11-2	ASSLEVGAHQETQY
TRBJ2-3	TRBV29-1	SVEDGLYSTDTQY
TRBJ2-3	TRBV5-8	ASSKRQADTQY
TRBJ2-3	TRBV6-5	ASTGGFTDTQY
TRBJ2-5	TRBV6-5	ASSQYQETQY
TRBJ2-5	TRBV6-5	ASSYGAWGTQY
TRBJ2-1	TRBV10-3	AISEGQRYNEQF
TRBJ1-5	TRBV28	ASSLSMGSQPQH
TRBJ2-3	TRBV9	ASSSWTGGLTDTQY
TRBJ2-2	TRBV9	ASSTTIGELF
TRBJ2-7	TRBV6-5	ASSYGTNNEQY
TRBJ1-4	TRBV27	ASSPTLLPVANEKLF